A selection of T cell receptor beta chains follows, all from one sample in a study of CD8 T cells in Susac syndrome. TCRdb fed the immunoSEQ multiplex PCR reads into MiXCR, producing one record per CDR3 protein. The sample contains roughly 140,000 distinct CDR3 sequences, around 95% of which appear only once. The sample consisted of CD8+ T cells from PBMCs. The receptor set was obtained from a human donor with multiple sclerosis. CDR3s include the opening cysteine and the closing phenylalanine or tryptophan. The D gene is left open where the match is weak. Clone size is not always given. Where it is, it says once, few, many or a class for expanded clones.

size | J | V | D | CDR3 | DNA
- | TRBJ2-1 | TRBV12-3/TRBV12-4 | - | CATGNEQFF | TGTGCCACCGGCAATGAGCAGTTCTTC
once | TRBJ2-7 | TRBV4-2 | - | CASSQLRGTYEQYF | TGTGCCAGCAGCCAACTGCGCGGAACCTACGAGCAGTACTTC
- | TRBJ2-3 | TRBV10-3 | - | CAISGNRDQRTQYF | TGTGCCATCAGTGGGAACAGGGACCAGCGCACGCAGTATTTT
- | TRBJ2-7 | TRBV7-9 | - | CASSLDSTYEQYF | TGTGCCAGCAGCTTAGACAGCACCTACGAGCAGTACTTC
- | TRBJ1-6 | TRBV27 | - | CASSLKGLSNSPLHF | TGTGCCAGCAGTTTAAAGGGACTATCCAATTCACCCCTCCACTTT
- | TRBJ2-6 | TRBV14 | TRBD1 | CASSRGTGTSGANVLTF | TGTGCCAGCAGCCGTGGGACAGGGACCTCTGGGGCCAACGTCCTGACTTTC
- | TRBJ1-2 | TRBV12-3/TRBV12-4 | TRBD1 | CASSQGQGRRYGYTF | TGTGCCAGCAGCCAAGGACAGGGGCGAAGATATGGCTACACCTTC
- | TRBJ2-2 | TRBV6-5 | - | CASSYNRATTGELFF | TGTGCCAGCAGTTACAACAGGGCTACCACCGGGGAGCTGTTTTTT
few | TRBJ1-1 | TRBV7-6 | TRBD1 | CASSLTQGASTEAFF | TGTGCCAGCAGCTTAACTCAGGGGGCCTCCACTGAAGCTTTCTTT
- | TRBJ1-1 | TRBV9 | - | CASSVSEGSFAEAFF | TGTGCCAGCAGCGTTAGCGAAGGATCGTTCGCTGAAGCTTTCTTT
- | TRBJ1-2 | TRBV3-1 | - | CASSQVNDRRYGYTF | TGTGCCAGCAGCCAAGTGAACGACCGTAGGTATGGCTACACCTTC
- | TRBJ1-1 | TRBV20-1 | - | CSTLYTEAFF | TGCAGTACCTTATACACTGAAGCTTTCTTT
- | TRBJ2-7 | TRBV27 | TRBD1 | CASRSGTGKYEQYF | TGTGCCAGCAGGTCCGGGACAGGGAAGTACGAGCAGTACTTC